This is a list of T cell receptor beta chains from one sample in a study of blood T cells in healthy people across ages. TCRdb called the 5' RACE reads again in MiXCR, with one record for every CDR3 protein. The sample has approximately 790,000 distinct CDR3 sequences, around 68% seen once. The sequenced sample consisted of blood. Receptors were obtained from a man aged 25 to 45 in good health. Each CDR3 is given with its conserved first and last residue. D genes are given only for firm matches. Only some rows state a clone size, as once, few, many or a class for expanded clones.

v_gene	j_gene	abundance	len	d_gene	CDR3nt	CDR3aa
TRBV9	TRBJ2-3	.	15	.	TGTGCCAGCAGCGTAGAGGGGGGCGCTGAAGATACGCAGTATTTT	CASSVEGGAEDTQYF
TRBV5-1	TRBJ1-2	.	15	TRBD1	TGCGCCAGCAGCTTGAGGGACAGGATTAACTATGGCTACACCTTC	CASSLRDRINYGYTF
TRBV20-1	TRBJ2-7	many	14	TRBD1	TGCAGTGCACAGGGGGACAGGGGGCAGTACGAGCAGTACTTC	CSAQGDRGQYEQYF
TRBV12-3/TRBV12-4	TRBJ2-5	.	14	.	TGTGCCAGCAGTTGGAGATCCTTGGGAGAGACCCAGTACTTC	CASSWRSLGETQYF
TRBV20-1	TRBJ2-1	.	13	.	TGCAGTGCCCCCGAGGGGCCGGGGAATGAGCAGTTCTTC	CSAPEGPGNEQFF
TRBV5-1	TRBJ2-5	.	12	.	TGCGCCAGCAGCGGGACATTAGAGACCCAGTACTTC	CASSGTLETQYF
TRBV7-2	TRBJ2-3	.	16	.	TGTGCCAGCAGCTTAGCCAGGACAGCTAGCACAGATACGCAGTATTTT	CASSLARTASTDTQYF
TRBV18	TRBJ2-7	.	15	TRBD1	TGTGCCGGCTCACCACTTGGACAGGGAACCTACGAGCAGTACTTC	CAGSPLGQGTYEQYF
TRBV7-9	TRBJ2-3	.	18	TRBD2	TGTGCCAGCAGCGCGGTCGGTAGCGGGGTTTCTAGCACAGATACGCAGTATTTT	CASSAVGSGVSSTDTQYF
TRBV2	TRBJ2-4	.	14	TRBD1	TGTGCCAGCAGCGACAGGGCTGGGGAAAACATTCAGTACTTC	CASSDRAGENIQYF
TRBV20-1	TRBJ1-5	.	13	.	TGCAGTGCTGCCGGCGGAGGTGATCAGCCCCAGCATTTT	CSAAGGGDQPQHF
TRBV27	TRBJ2-1	.	13	TRBD1	TGTGCCAGCAGCGCTCCCGACAGGGATGAGCGGTTCTTC	CASSAPDRDERFF
TRBV2	TRBJ2-1	.	15	.	TGTGCCAGCCGAAAGGACAGCAGCTCCTACAATGAGCAGTTCTTC	CASRKDSSSYNEQFF
TRBV14	TRBJ2-1	once	13	.	TGTGCCAGCAGCCCCTCGACTCCATTTGAGCAGTTCTTC	CASSPSTPFEQFF
TRBV30	TRBJ1-5	.	15	.	TGTGCCTGGACTCAGGGAGCCTATAGCAATCAGCCCCAGCATTTT	CAWTQGAYSNQPQHF
TRBV6-2/TRBV6-3	TRBJ2-2	.	16	.	TGTGCCAGCAGTGATCCGGGACGGTACATCACCGGGGAGCTGTTTTTT	CASSDPGRYITGELFF
TRBV7-2	TRBJ2-7	few	16	TRBD2	TGTGCCAGCAGCCTCGGGACTAGCGGGGTCCAGTACGAGCAGTACTTC	CASSLGTSGVQYEQYF
TRBV4-3	TRBJ2-1	.	15	.	TGCGCCAGCAGCCAAGCGGCCTCCTACTACAATGAGCAGTTCTTC	CASSQAASYYNEQFF
TRBV7-9	TRBJ2-7	.	12	.	TGTGCCAGCAGTAGGGGATCCGACGAGCAGTACTTC	CASSRGSDEQYF
TRBV12-5	TRBJ1-2	.	12	.	TGTGCTAGTGGTTTGAGGGGCGCAGGCTACACCTTC	CASGLRGAGYTF
TRBV7-9	TRBJ2-7	.	13	.	TGTGCCAGCAGCCCCCACTGGCCGCCCGAGCAGTACTTC	CASSPHWPPEQYF
TRBV6-1	TRBJ2-3	.	17	.	TGTGCCAGCAGCCCCGGGACCTTCTCTTTGGGCACAGATACGCAGTATTTT	CASSPGTFSLGTDTQYF
TRBV20-1	TRBJ2-3	.	15	.	TGCAGTGCTAGAAAGGACAGCACTCTCACAGATACGCAGTATTTT	CSARKDSTLTDTQYF
TRBV7-2	TRBJ1-4	.	15	.	TGTGCCAGCAGCTTAGCAGGGCTGCCTAATGAAAAACTGTTTTTT	CASSLAGLPNEKLFF
TRBV10-2	TRBJ2-1	once	12	.	TGCGCCAGCGGGCGGGGGCTGAATGAGCAGTTCTTC	CASGRGLNEQFF
TRBV4-2	TRBJ1-2	.	13	.	TGTGCCAGCACCCCGGACGGGTACTATGGCTACACCTTC	CASTPDGYYGYTF
TRBV14	TRBJ2-4	.	13	TRBD1	TGTGCCAGCAGCCTAACAGGGGTGGGCATTCAGTACTTC	CASSLTGVGIQYF
TRBV28	TRBJ2-7	.	15	TRBD1	TGTGCCAGCAGTCCAATACGGACAGGCTATTACGAGCAGTACTTC	CASSPIRTGYYEQYF
TRBV7-9	TRBJ1-1	.	16	TRBD1	TGTGCCAGCAGCCGAGGTCAGGGGGCGATGAACACTGAAGCTTTCTTT	CASSRGQGAMNTEAFF
TRBV24-1	TRBJ2-5	.	14	.	TGTGCCACCAGTGATTGGCAGGGCTACAATGAGCAGTACTTC	CATSDWQGYNEQYF